The present T cell receptor (beta chain) was sequenced within a study of CD8 T cells in ankylosing spondylitis. On this clonotype: Antigen unknown.

In TCRdb, the 5' RACE reads were re-called with MiXCR into one record per CDR3 protein. The profile covers about 250,000 distinct CDR3 sequences, with roughly a quarter appearing a single time and more than 0.6% taken by the ten largest. General study results and limits: Prior literature has documented some motif variants in synovial fluid and blood from reactive arthritis.

The sequence was obtained from a male donor with ankylosing spondylitis or in good health (not recorded which). The material sequenced was blood, either unsorted or a sorted T cell fraction (not recorded which).

CDR3 amino acids: CSVEDFTSRNYNEQFF. The CDR3 DNA sequence: TGCAGCGTTGAAGATTTTACCTCTAGGAACTACAATGAGCAGTTCTTC. The chain is built from TRBV29-1 and TRBJ2-1; no clear D gene. Trimming pared 0 bases from V and 3 bases from J, leaving 15 bases between. Germline V gene sequence: CDR1 SQVTM, CDR2 ANQGSEA. The CDR3 extends over 16 amino acids.